Listed below are T cell receptor beta chains from one sample, sequenced in a study of identical twins. One entry per CDR3 protein results from TCRdb running MiXCR on the 5' RACE reads. The sample lists some 500,000 distinct CDR3 sequences, roughly an eighth seen once, with approximately 0.98% in the top ten. The sample also formed part of further work on yellow fever vaccine responses in identical twins.

Sequenced input: CD4+ T cells sorted from blood. The receptors were sampled from a young woman in good health. CDR3s include the opening cysteine and the closing phenylalanine or tryptophan. D genes are given only for firm matches. Only part of the rows carry a size: once, few, many, or a class if the clone is expanded.

v_gene	j_gene	abundance	d_gene	CDR3aa	CDR3nt
TRBV20-1	TRBJ2-3	few	TRBD2	CSAIRSGTSGRADTQYF	TGCAGTGCTATAAGATCCGGGACTAGCGGGAGGGCAGATACGCAGTATTTT
TRBV9	TRBJ2-3	many	NA	CASSGVTFDTQYF	TGTGCCAGCAGCGGTGTCACGTTTGATACGCAGTATTTT
TRBV20-1	TRBJ1-5	few	NA	CSAPNQGLDQPQHF	TGCAGTGCCCCGAATCAGGGATTGGATCAGCCCCAGCATTTT
TRBV19	TRBJ1-5	NA	NA	CASSMGTAYQPQHF	TGTGCCAGTAGTATGGGGACTGCCTATCAGCCCCAGCATTTT
TRBV5-1	TRBJ2-7	few	TRBD1	CASSKGQGSYEQYF	TGCGCCAGCAGCAAAGGACAGGGCTCCTACGAGCAGTACTTC
TRBV20-1	TRBJ2-5	many	NA	CSASGASTGETQYF	TGCAGTGCTAGCGGAGCGAGTACTGGAGAGACCCAGTACTTC
TRBV4-3	TRBJ2-2	NA	TRBD2	CASSQAGLADTGELFF	TGCGCCAGCAGCCAGGCCGGACTAGCGGACACCGGGGAGCTGTTTTTT
TRBV20-1	TRBJ2-1	NA	NA	CSASIGTGGNEQFF	TGCAGTGCTAGTATAGGGACGGGCGGCAATGAGCAGTTCTTC
TRBV4-3	TRBJ2-1	NA	TRBD2	CASSPTSGRVYEQFF	TGCGCCAGCAGCCCGACTAGCGGGAGAGTCTATGAGCAGTTCTTC
TRBV6-1	TRBJ2-5	NA	NA	CASSEARQETQYF	TGTGCCAGCAGTGAAGCGCGGCAAGAGACCCAGTACTTC
TRBV3-1	TRBJ1-3	few	NA	CASSGVLNTIYF	TGTGCCAGCAGCGGGGTTCTTAACACCATATATTTT
TRBV5-1	TRBJ2-7	NA	NA	CASSLAGSAEQYF	TGCGCCAGCAGCTTGGCAGGGTCGGCCGAGCAGTACTTC
TRBV5-1	TRBJ2-3	few	TRBD2	CASSPTPGLAAPLGTQYF	TGCGCCAGCAGCCCGACTCCGGGACTAGCGGCCCCTCTGGGCACGCAGTATTTT
TRBV6-1	TRBJ1-1	NA	NA	CASRRWTANTEAFF	TGTGCCAGCAGACGTTGGACAGCGAACACTGAAGCTTTCTTT
TRBV12-5	TRBJ2-5	NA	TRBD1	CASGLAHRDSLFGETQYF	TGTGCTAGTGGTTTGGCCCATCGGGACAGTCTTTTTGGGGAGACCCAGTACTTC
TRBV11-2	TRBJ2-1	few	TRBD2	CASSLVRAGGWEFF	TGTGCCAGCAGCTTAGTTAGGGCGGGGGGATGGGAGTTCTTC
TRBV7-9	TRBJ2-3	NA	NA	CASSFRAGRSTDTQYF	TGTGCCAGCAGCTTCCGGGCGGGGCGTAGCACAGATACGCAGTATTTT
TRBV11-2	TRBJ2-7	few	TRBD1	CASSQRRTGLGEQYF	TGTGCCAGCAGCCAACGACGGACAGGGTTGGGTGAGCAGTACTTC
TRBV29-1	TRBJ2-1	many	NA	CSVDLWYEQFF	TGCAGCGTTGACCTCTGGTATGAGCAGTTCTTC
TRBV11-1	TRBJ1-5	few	TRBD1	CASSYRSGQGSGSNQPQHF	TGTGCCAGCAGCTATCGCAGCGGACAGGGGTCAGGAAGCAATCAGCCCCAGCATTTT
TRBV12-5	TRBJ2-3	NA	TRBD2	CASGLYPPGTSVTAGTDTQYF	TGTGCTAGTGGTTTGTACCCCCCCGGGACTAGCGTAACTGCCGGCACAGATACGCAGTATTTT
TRBV29-1	TRBJ2-1	NA	NA	CSVERGIYNEQFF	TGCAGCGTTGAACGGGGGATCTACAATGAGCAGTTCTTC
TRBV7-9	TRBJ2-5	few	TRBD2	CASSLAPGRGQETQYF	TGTGCCAGCAGCTTAGCGCCAGGGAGGGGACAAGAGACCCAGTACTTC
TRBV7-6	TRBJ2-5	NA	NA	CASSLVGARALRETQYF	TGTGCCAGCAGCTTAGTGGGGGCGAGGGCCCTCAGGGAGACCCAGTACTTC
TRBV6-2/TRBV6-3	TRBJ2-3	NA	NA	CASSYVASTDTQYF	TGTGCCAGCAGTTACGTCGCTAGCACAGATACGCAGTATTTT
TRBV11-1	TRBJ2-1	NA	NA	CASSSRGFGYNEQFF	TGTGCCAGCAGCTCGCGAGGCTTTGGCTACAATGAGCAGTTCTTC
TRBV20-1	TRBJ2-4	few	NA	CSARDEVGVAKNIQYF	TGCAGTGCTAGAGATGAGGTGGGGGTAGCCAAAAACATTCAGTACTTC
TRBV5-1	TRBJ2-7	NA	NA	CASSLGTTLYEQYF	TGCGCCAGCAGCCTCGGGACAACACTTTACGAGCAGTACTTC
TRBV27	TRBJ2-7	few	NA	CASSARPRDYEQYF	TGTGCCAGCAGCGCACGCCCACGCGACTACGAGCAGTACTTC
TRBV3-1	TRBJ2-5	NA	NA	CASSQVSRETQYF	TGTGCCAGCAGCCAAGTATCAAGGGAGACCCAGTACTTC
TRBV7-9	TRBJ2-2	NA	NA	CASSLEVWELFF	TGTGCCAGCAGCTTGGAAGTATGGGAGCTGTTTTTT
TRBV5-4	TRBJ2-1	NA	NA	CASSLVGQNEQFF	TGTGCCAGCAGCTTGGTTGGCCAGAATGAGCAGTTCTTC
TRBV29-1	TRBJ2-7	many	TRBD1	CSVERTGGYEQYF	TGCAGCGTTGAGCGAACAGGGGGCTACGAGCAGTACTTC
TRBV25-1	TRBJ2-3	NA	NA	CASSEWGPSTDTQYF	TGTGCCAGCAGTGAATGGGGTCCTAGCACAGATACGCAGTATTTT
TRBV28	TRBJ1-4	many	TRBD1	CASSPQDRATNEKLFF	TGTGCCAGCAGTCCCCAAGACAGGGCAACTAATGAAAAACTGTTTTTT
TRBV6-2/TRBV6-3	TRBJ2-7	once	NA	CASTLTVGYEQYF	TGTGCCAGCACCCTGACGGTGGGCTACGAGCAGTACTTC
TRBV5-1	TRBJ2-1	few	NA	CASSLVLGGTSNEQFF	TGCGCCAGCAGCTTGGTTTTAGGAGGGACATCCAATGAGCAGTTCTTC
TRBV7-8	TRBJ2-1	NA	TRBD2	CASSLVASGYNEQFF	TGTGCCAGCAGCTTAGTTGCTAGCGGATACAATGAGCAGTTCTTC
TRBV11-2	TRBJ2-2	many	TRBD1	CASSPRGNRGPTNTGELFF	TGTGCCAGCAGCCCCCGTGGGAACAGGGGGCCAACGAACACCGGGGAGCTGTTTTTT
TRBV2	TRBJ2-7	NA	NA	CASSHTLDRSYEQYF	TGTGCCAGCAGCCACACTCTAGACCGATCCTACGAGCAGTACTTC
TRBV20-1	TRBJ2-5	NA	TRBD2	CSASLAGVSETQYF	TGCAGTGCTAGTTTAGCGGGAGTGAGTGAGACCCAGTACTTC
TRBV29-1	TRBJ2-1	NA	NA	CSVDPAKGAYNEQFF	TGCAGCGTGGACCCCGCCAAGGGCGCCTACAATGAGCAGTTCTTC
TRBV20-1	TRBJ2-7	once	NA	CSAAPLGEQYF	TGCAGTGCAGCCCCCTTGGGCGAGCAGTACTTC
TRBV18	TRBJ1-5	NA	NA	CASSPQRNQPQHF	TGTGCCAGCTCACCCCAGCGGAATCAGCCCCAGCATTTT
TRBV6-1	TRBJ2-1	NA	TRBD2	CASSSEPSGRNEQFF	TGTGCCAGCAGCTCAGAGCCTAGCGGGAGGAATGAGCAGTTCTTC
TRBV2	TRBJ1-1	few	NA	CASTGMGQSTEAFF	TGTGCCAGCACTGGAATGGGACAATCCACTGAAGCTTTCTTT
TRBV7-2	TRBJ2-5	NA	NA	CASRLWGFQETQYF	TGTGCCAGCAGATTATGGGGGTTTCAAGAGACCCAGTACTTC
TRBV7-2	TRBJ2-7	NA	TRBD2	CASSSRSLGLADYEQYF	TGTGCCAGCAGCTCGAGGAGTCTGGGACTAGCGGACTACGAGCAGTACTTC
TRBV27	TRBJ2-7	many	TRBD2	CASSRLGGTSGRLRYEQYF	TGTGCCAGCAGTCGTTTAGGGGGGACTAGCGGGAGGCTACGCTACGAGCAGTACTTC
TRBV10-3	TRBJ2-6	many	NA	CAIQGSGANVLTF	TGTGCCATACAGGGCTCTGGGGCCAACGTCCTGACTTTC
TRBV20-1	TRBJ2-6	NA	NA	CSATSGSGANVLTF	TGCAGTGCGACGTCAGGGTCCGGGGCCAACGTCCTGACTTTC
TRBV2	TRBJ2-7	NA	NA	CASRIGRNSYEQYF	TGTGCCAGCAGGATCGGGAGAAACTCCTACGAGCAGTACTTC
TRBV6-5	TRBJ2-4	few	NA	CASSSTNSDRKNIQYF	TGTGCCAGCAGTTCGACTAACTCGGACAGAAAAAACATTCAGTACTTC
TRBV5-6	TRBJ1-1	many	NA	CASSPDKNTEAFF	TGTGCCAGCAGCCCAGACAAGAACACTGAAGCTTTCTTT
TRBV28	TRBJ2-5	NA	NA	CASTGTTTQYF	TGTGCCAGCACCGGTACTACGACCCAGTACTTC